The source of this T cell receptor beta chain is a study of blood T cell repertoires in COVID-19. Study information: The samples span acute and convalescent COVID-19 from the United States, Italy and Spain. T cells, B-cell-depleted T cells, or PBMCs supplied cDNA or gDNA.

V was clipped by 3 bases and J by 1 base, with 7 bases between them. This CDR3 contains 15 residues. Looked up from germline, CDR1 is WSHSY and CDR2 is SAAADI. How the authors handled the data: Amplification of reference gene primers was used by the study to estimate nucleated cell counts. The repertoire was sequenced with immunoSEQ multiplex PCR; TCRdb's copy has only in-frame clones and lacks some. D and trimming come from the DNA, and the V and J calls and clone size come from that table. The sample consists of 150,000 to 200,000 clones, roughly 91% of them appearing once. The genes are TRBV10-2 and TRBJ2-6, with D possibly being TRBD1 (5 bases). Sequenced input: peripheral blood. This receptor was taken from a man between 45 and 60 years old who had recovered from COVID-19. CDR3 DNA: TGCGCCAGCAGTGATGGGGCGTCTGGGGCCAACGTCCTGACTTTC. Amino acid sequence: CASSDGASGANVLTF.